The present TCR beta chain was sequenced within a study of tumor-infiltrating lymphocytes in primary liver carcinoma. CDR1 and CDR2 (germline): ENHRY, SYGVKD. This CDR3 is 17 amino acids long. This clonotype was seen once. Possible read error: a much larger clone is one base away. For each extraction, RNA and DNA were obtained together from around 20-30 mg of unsorted bulk tissue. Total RNA amounting to roughly 480 ng was the source from which TCR beta cDNA was made with a constant-region primer. Sequencing libraries for TCR beta derived from three nested multiplex PCR rounds that used slightly modified ARM-PCR. The first two PCR rounds, approximately 10 cycles each, used TRBV1-TRBV30 forward primers and a C-beta reverse primer. TCRdb independently ran MiXCR on the multiplex PCR reads; one entry per CDR3 protein. The data hold roughly 36,000 distinct CDR3 sequences, with roughly 75% observed a single time.

This TCR was sampled from a man in his forties with primary liver carcinoma and hepatitis B virus infection. V usage is TRBV10-3 and J usage is TRBJ1-4; perhaps TRBD1 as D (5 bases). Sample: tumor-adjacent normal liver tissue. CDR3 nucleotide sequence: TGTGCCATCAGCGATCCGGGACGGTCTGCAACTAATGAAAGACTGTTTTTT. The encoded protein is CAISDPGRSATNERLFF.